The 8 T cell receptor beta chains presented below share a single source sample, sequenced in a study of CD8 T cells in ankylosing spondylitis. TCRdb re-called the 5' RACE reads through MiXCR, storing one row per CDR3 protein. There are under 120,000 distinct CDR3 sequences in the sample; 24% occur only once, and roughly 12% lies in the top ten. Sample: synovial fluid, either unsorted or a sorted T cell fraction (not recorded which). The receptor source for this set is a male donor with ankylosing spondylitis.

The CDR3 DNA sequence: TGTGCCAGCAGGACAGGGGATAATTCACCCCTCCACTTT. Translated: CASRTGDNSPLHF. The chain joins TRBV6-4 to TRBJ1-6; 8 positions agree with TRBD1. CDR3 length equals 13 residues. Germline values: CDR1 MRHNA, CDR2 SNTAGT. The J segment lost 5 bases and the V segment lost 6 bases, leaving 0 bases of the junction unmatched.

The rearrangement uses TRBV29-1 and TRBJ2-7; a weak D match, TRBD1 (6 bases). Germline lookup yields CDR1 SQVTM and CDR2 ANQGSEA. The V gene lost 3 bases and the J gene lost 4 bases, with 22 bases spanning the gap. This CDR3 spans 16 amino acids. Here the CDR3 DNA reads TGCAGCGTTGAGACTCTAGGGACAAGGGAACCATACGAGCAGTACTTC. The encoded protein is CSVETLGTREPYEQYF.

This clonotype was observed at least ten times. The chain is built from TRBV2 and TRBJ2-1, with D possibly matching TRBD1 (6 bases). V was pared by 11 bases and J by 6 bases, with 17 bases between. The CDR3 is 13 residues long. In germline, CDR1 is SNHLY, CDR2 FYNNEI. CDR3 residues: CAVQGDLANEQFF. CDR3 sequence (DNA): TGTGCCGTACAGGGTGACTTGGCCAATGAGCAGTTCTTC.

This clonotype appeared a few times. The chain joins TRBV5-1 to TRBJ2-2, with D perhaps TRBD1 or TRBD2 (5 bases each). V was cut by 4 bases and J by 4 bases, with 8 bases left in between. The length of the CDR3 is 13 residues. Germline values: CDR1 SGHRS, CDR2 YFSETQ. CDR3 protein: CASSPGSTGELFF. CDR3 sequence (DNA): TGCGCCAGCAGCCCAGGGAGCACCGGGGAGCTGTTTTTT.

The chain combines TRBV20-1 with TRBJ1-3; TRBD1 is a possible D gene (6 bases). Trimming shortened V by 3 bases and J by 3 bases, and 15 bases separated the two germline ends. CDR1 is DFQATT and CDR2 is SNEGSKA in the germline V gene (reference sequence). CDR3 length equals 15 residues. CDR3 protein: CSARGTGKFGNTIYF. CDR3 nucleotide sequence: TGCAGTGCTAGGGGCACAGGGAAGTTTGGAAACACCATATATTTT.

This chain uses TRBV27 with TRBJ2-4; weak D call: TRBD1 (5 bases). Looked up from germline, CDR1 is MNHEY and CDR2 is SMNVEV (reference sequence). The CDR3 covers 16 residues. V was trimmed by 8 bases and J by 3 bases, leaving 20 bases between them. The CDR3 DNA reads TGTGCCAGCTGCTATGGGGCACCTTGGGGCAAAAACATTCAGTACTTC. Encoded protein: CASCYGAPWGKNIQYF.

This clonotype occurred a few times. The V gene is TRBV10-3, the J gene TRBJ1-1; perhaps TRBD1 as D (5 bases). Trimming removed 9 bases from V and 3 bases from J, with 14 bases in between. Looked up from germline, CDR1 is ENHRY and CDR2 is SYGVKD. The CDR3 has 13 residues. The CDR3 is CAIKGTWDTEAFF. The CDR3 DNA follows: TGTGCCATAAAAGGGACGTGGGACACTGAAGCTTTCTTT.

This chain links TRBV12-3 or TRBV12-4 with TRBJ1-5; D remains unclear. V gave up 3 bases and J gave up 5 bases, with 11 bases separating them. The CDR3 sequence is 14 residues long. The CDR3 is CASSFGPPDQPQHF. The CDR3 region has the DNA TGTGCCAGCAGTTTCGGTCCACCGGATCAGCCCCAGCATTTT.